This T cell receptor beta chain is from a study of STAT3 mutations in large granular lymphocyte leukemia. Across the study: More than half of T-LGLL patients received immunosuppressive therapy. Whole-study results and caveats: Some patients had persisting codominant clonotypes that could mask small clones. Every T-cell large granular lymphocyte leukemia patient had at least one immunodominant TCR beta clonotype. After therapy, about 35% of the 18 patients switched clonotypes, all new clones STAT3 wild type.

TCRdb keeps only in-frame clones here, not all; method: immunoSEQ multiplex PCR. The sample gives 17,000 or so clones, almost 85% of which show up once; 8.6% is in the top ten. Remarks on this clone: Its antigen is as yet unknown.

This CDR3 contains 16 residues. The germline gives CDR1 SQVTM, CDR2 ANQGSEA. With V trimmed by 6 bases and J by 0 bases, 8 bases remained unmatched. The sequence came from a man in his fifties or sixties with T-cell large granular lymphocyte leukemia. Some clones in this sample may be carry-over from other donors' samples. The sample was peripheral blood mononuclear cells. V usage is TRBV29-1 and J usage is TRBJ2-1; 10 nucleotides align to TRBD1. The CDR3, as DNA: TGCAGCGTAGCCGACAGGGGGCCGAGCTCCTACAATGAGCAGTTCTTC. Amino acids: CSVADRGPSSYNEQFF.